The 32 T cell receptor beta chains reported below all come from one sample, sequenced in a study of beta chain features in type 1 diabetes. Expressed TCRB transcripts were sequenced, since all the RNA that had been isolated was reverse transcribed. This table comes from immunoSEQ multiplex PCR, and its TCRdb copy is limited to in-frame clones, with some not included. The sample yields hundreds of thousands of clones, around 30% seen once. Sequencing used naive CD4+ T cells from blood. The receptors stem from a man aged 18 to 30 in good health.

The J gene is TRBJ2-1, the V gene TRBV30; D gene ambiguous. Germline lookup yields CDR1 GTSNPN and CDR2 SVGIG (reference sequence). The V end was cut by 2 bases, the J end by 3 bases, with 11 bases between. This CDR3 contains 14 residues. CDR3 in amino acids: CAWSPTSLYNEQFF. CDR3 coding DNA: TGTGCCTGGAGTCCCACGAGCCTCTACAATGAGCAGTTCTTC.

V is TRBV25-1 and J is TRBJ1-2; 9 bases line up with TRBD1. Germline V gives CDR1 MGHDK, CDR2 SYGVNS. V lost 11 bases and J lost 7; bases outside the gene matches: 5. The CDR3 is made up of 11 amino acids. The CDR3 spells CAVGTGPGYTF. In DNA, the CDR3 is TGTGCCGTCGGGACAGGGCCTGGCTACACCTTC.

This clone has a handful of counts. The chain couples TRBV10-3 to TRBJ2-7; a weak D match, TRBD1 (5 bases). The CDR3 consists of 14 residues. Per germline, CDR1 ENHRY and CDR2 SYGVKD. V lost 3 bases to trimming and J lost 4 bases, with 13 bases between them. Here the CDR3 reads CAISERQGEYEQYF. CDR3 sequence (DNA): TGTGCCATCAGTGAAAGGCAGGGCGAGTACGAGCAGTACTTC.

The CDR3 sequence is CAISDFETGELFF. The CDR3 coding sequence is TGTGCCATCAGTGATTTCGAGACCGGGGAGCTGTTTTTT. V gene TRBV10-3 combines with J gene TRBJ2-2; D uncertain. Germline CDR1 is ENHRY and CDR2 is SYGVKD. CDR3 length equals 13 residues. V was cut by 3 bases and J by 5 bases, with 7 bases left in between.

V gene TRBV10-3 combines with J gene TRBJ2-5; D gene uncertain. From germline, CDR1 is ENHRY and CDR2 SYGVKD. This CDR3 is 16 amino acids long. The V end lost 3 bases, the J end lost 2 bases, and 16 bases lay between the germline ends. CDR3 residues: CAISDGRLDLQETQYF. The CDR3 nucleotides read TGTGCCATCAGTGATGGTAGGCTAGACCTACAAGAGACCCAGTACTTC.

The chain carries TRBV18 and TRBJ1-1; 11 positions match TRBD1. From germline, CDR1 is KGHSH and CDR2 LQKENI. The CDR3 covers 14 residues. Germline trimming cut 4 bases from V and 3 bases from J; bases unmatched to any gene: 1. The CDR3 DNA sequence: TGTGCCAGCTCACTGGGACAGGGGGACACTGAAGCTTTCTTT. This codes for CASSLGQGDTEAFF.

The genes are TRBV28 and TRBJ1-1, with 7 bases aligning to TRBD1. The V and J ends lost 6 bases and 3 bases, in that order; junction bases with no gene match: 4. Germline values: CDR1 MDHEN, CDR2 SYDVKM. CDR3 length equals 13 residues. The CDR3 region has the DNA TGTGCCAGCAGCCCGGGACAGTACACTGAAGCTTTCTTT. This sequence encodes CASSPGQYTEAFF.

This chain joins TRBV9 and TRBJ2-1; D might be TRBD2 (6 bases). V lost 0 bases, J lost 4 bases, and 8 bases lay in between. Per germline, CDR1 SGDLS and CDR2 YYNGEE. The CDR3 length is 14 residues. The CDR3 DNA follows: TGTGCCAGCAGCGTAGTACTAGCTTACAATGAGCAGTTCTTC. Its translation: CASSVVLAYNEQFF.

The rearrangement links TRBV11-2 to TRBJ2-1; no definite D call. The V and J ends lost 5 bases and 9 bases respectively, with 11 bases between them. This CDR3 region has 12 residues. CDR1 is SGHAT, CDR2 FQNNGV, per germline. The CDR3 region has the DNA TGTGCCAGCAGCCAGAAACTTGGTGAGCAGTTCTTC. Protein sequence: CASSQKLGEQFF.

The chain uses TRBV30 and TRBJ2-4; TRBD1 aligns across 7 bases. The CDR3 contains 17 residues. The V segment lost 2 bases and the J segment 0 bases; nucleotides outside the gene matches: 10. Germline V lookup: CDR1 GTSNPN, CDR2 SVGIG (reference sequence). This CDR3 reads CAWSRPKGQKAKNIQYF. DNA of the CDR3: TGTGCCTGGAGTCGACCGAAGGGACAGAAAGCCAAAAACATTCAGTACTTC.

The V call is TRBV30, the J call TRBJ2-1; D may be TRBD1 (6 bases). CDR1 is GTSNPN, CDR2 SVGIG, per germline (reference sequence). The V and J ends lost 1 base and 3 bases respectively, with 10 bases between them. The CDR3 contains 14 residues. CDR3 protein: CAWSGTVGYNEQFF. CDR3 bases: TGTGCCTGGAGTGGGACAGTGGGCTACAATGAGCAGTTCTTC.

The V call is TRBV7-2, the J call TRBJ2-5; 14 bases map to TRBD2. This CDR3 is 17 amino acids long. CDR1 is SGHTA, CDR2 FQGNSA, per germline. With 4 bases clipped from V and 2 bases from J, the junction kept 6 bases outside the gene matches. CDR3 loop: CASSWGGLAGVQETQYF. As DNA, the CDR3 is TGTGCCAGCAGCTGGGGGGGACTAGCGGGAGTTCAAGAGACCCAGTACTTC.

The rearrangement uses TRBV7-9 and TRBJ2-5, with D unclear. Germline V gene lookup returns CDR1 SEHNR and CDR2 FQNEAQ (reference sequence). V lost 5 bases, J lost 5 bases, and 6 bases lay in between. The CDR3 is 11 amino acids. As DNA, the CDR3 is TGTGCCAGCAGCGACGAGGAGACCCAGTACTTC. Protein: CASSDEETQYF.

To note about this clone: This sample includes further DNA sequences coding for the same CDR3. V is TRBV30 and J is TRBJ1-1, with a weak D call TRBD1 (6 bases). The CDR3 length is 13 residues. V lost 0 bases, J lost 2 bases, and 7 bases lay in between. Germline CDR1 is GTSNPN and CDR2 is SVGIG (reference sequence). The CDR3 bases are TGTGCCTGGAGTGTACAGGGTAACACTGAAGCTTTCTTT. It codes for CAWSVQGNTEAFF.

The V gene is TRBV30, the J gene TRBJ2-7; 7 nucleotides align to TRBD1. There are 15 residues in the CDR3. Germline values: CDR1 GTSNPN, CDR2 SVGIG (reference sequence). V lost 2 bases, J lost 0 bases, and 7 bases stayed unmatched. The CDR3 loop reads CAWSLTGVSSYEQYF. CDR3 in DNA: TGTGCCTGGAGTCTAACAGGGGTTAGCTCCTACGAGCAGTACTTC.

The DNA for the CDR3 is TGTGCCAGCAGCCAAGAATCGGGGGGTATCTACGAGCAGTACTTC. Protein product: CASSQESGGIYEQYF. The chain employs TRBV14 and TRBJ2-7, with 7 positions matching TRBD2. CDR1 SGHDN and CDR2 FVKESK come from the germline V gene. Trimming took 0 bases from V and 3 from J; bases not matched to a gene: 5. The length of the CDR3 is 15 residues.

The chain couples TRBV5-1 to TRBJ2-5; 10 bases match TRBD2. CDR1 SGHRS and CDR2 YFSETQ come from the germline V gene. The CDR3 extends over 16 amino acids. After removal of 0 bases from V and 5 bases from J, the junction contained 7 bases not matched to a gene. The CDR3 region is CASSLALAGAGETQYF. The CDR3 DNA reads TGCGCCAGCAGCTTGGCCCTAGCGGGAGCTGGGGAGACCCAGTACTTC.

The chain carries TRBV7-9 and TRBJ1-4, with TRBD1 as a possible D gene (5 bases). The CDR3 runs to 13 residues. V was cut by 3 bases and J by 17 bases, with 19 bases left in between. Germline V gene lookup returns CDR1 SEHNR and CDR2 FQNEAQ (reference sequence). The CDR3 loop reads CASSFPSGTPLFF. The CDR3, as DNA: TGTGCCAGCAGCTTTCCCTCGGGGACTCCTCTATTTTTT. The variable domain in full, with the rest retrieved from reference TRBV7-9 and TRBJ1-4, is DTGVSQNPRHKITKRGQNVTFRCDPISEHNRLYWYRQTLGQGPEFLTYFQNEAQLEKSRLLSDRFSAERPKGSFSTLEIQRTEQGDSAMYLCASSFPSGTPLFFGSGTQLSVL.

The rearrangement links TRBV2 to TRBJ1-1; no reliable D call. Trimming removed 3 bases at V and 3 bases at J, with 11 bases between. The CDR3 runs 14 residues. Germline CDR1 is SNHLY and CDR2 is FYNNEI. Here the CDR3 reads CASSDLRRDTEAFF. The CDR3 DNA follows: TGTGCCAGCAGTGATCTTCGAAGGGACACTGAAGCTTTCTTT.

This clone was observed a few times. This chain links TRBV29-1 with TRBJ2-3; D is tentatively TRBD1 or TRBD2 (6 bases each). Germline V lookup: CDR1 SQVTM, CDR2 ANQGSEA. This CDR3 is built from 12 residues. Trimming cost V 4 bases and J 6 bases, with 11 bases left between them. CDR3 DNA: TGCAGCGTTGTCGGGGGCCAGGATACGCAGTATTTT. Residues: CSVVGGQDTQYF.

This clone was observed a handful of times. This chain joins TRBV7-2 and TRBJ2-3, with 14 bases lining up with TRBD2. Losses at the gene ends were 4 bases for V and 5 bases for J; bases not matched to a gene: 5. CDR1 and CDR2 (germline): SGHTA, FQGNSA. The CDR3 covers 16 residues. In nucleotides, the CDR3 is TGTGCCAGCAGCTCGGGACTAGCGGGAGTAAAAGATACGCAGTATTTT. Protein sequence: CASSSGLAGVKDTQYF.

Here the CDR3 reads CSVSPKMRVDYTF. CDR3 nucleotides: TGCAGCGTTAGCCCCAAGATGAGGGTAGACTACACCTTC. V and J are TRBV29-1 and TRBJ1-2; D gene unclear. With 5 bases removed from V and 10 bases from J, the gap between germline ends came to 20 bases. The CDR3 consists of 13 residues. The germline V gene encodes CDR1 SQVTM and CDR2 ANQGSEA.

The table lists this clone with a few counts. This chain links TRBV7-2 with TRBJ2-5; 10 bases map to TRBD2. V gave up 4 bases and J gave up 5 bases; unmatched junction bases: 10. The CDR3 contains 16 residues. Germline V gene sequence: CDR1 SGHTA, CDR2 FQGNSA. The CDR3 loop reads CASSSSLAGVMETQYF. The CDR3, as DNA: TGTGCCAGCAGCTCCTCCCTAGCGGGAGTGATGGAGACCCAGTACTTC.

The chain uses TRBV27 and TRBJ1-2; TRBD1 matches 8 bases. With V trimmed by 6 bases and J by 8 bases, 8 bases remained unmatched. The CDR3 is made up of 13 amino acids. Germline V gene data show CDR1 as MNHEY and CDR2 as SMNVEV (reference sequence). CDR3 DNA: TGTGCCAGCAGCCGCGACAGGGGCTACGGCTACACCTTC. Amino acid sequence: CASSRDRGYGYTF.

This clone has a handful of counts. The V call is TRBV4-1, the J call TRBJ2-1, with 9 bases that match TRBD2. There are 16 residues in the CDR3. V lost 3 bases to trimming and J lost 2 bases; unmatched junction nucleotides: 5. Germline CDR1 MGHRA, CDR2 YSYEKL. The CDR3 here is CASSQPSGMTYNEQFF. CDR3 coding DNA: TGCGCCAGCAGCCAGCCTAGCGGGATGACCTACAATGAGCAGTTCTTC.

The chain links TRBV20-1 to TRBJ1-1; D is perhaps TRBD1 (5 bases). Trimming stripped 5 bases from V and 11 bases from J, with 15 bases between. From germline, CDR1 is DFQATT and CDR2 SNEGSKA (reference sequence). The length of the CDR3 is 11 residues. The CDR3 bases are TGCAGTGCTGCCACGGACACGAAGGCTTTCTTT. Amino acid sequence: CSAATDTKAFF.

This sequence joins TRBV5-1 and TRBJ2-7, with TRBD1 identical over 11 bases. Per the germline V gene, CDR1 is SGHRS and CDR2 is YFSETQ. The CDR3 extends over 15 amino acids. V lost 0 bases to trimming and J lost 6 bases; unmatched junction nucleotides: 5. The CDR3 is CASSLAGGTGGEQYF. The CDR3 coding sequence is TGCGCCAGCAGCTTGGCCGGAGGGACAGGGGGCGAGCAGTACTTC. Full variable domain (remainder filled in from reference TRBV5-1 and TRBJ2-7): KAGVTQTPRYLIKTRGQQVTLSCSPISGHRSVSWYQQTPGQGLQFLFEYFSETQRNKGNFPGRFSGRQFSNSRSEMNVSTLELGDSALYLCASSLAGGTGGEQYFGPGTRLTVT.

The CDR3, as DNA: TGTGCCTGGAAGAGGACGAACTTCCCGGGACTAGACACAGATACGCAGTATTTT. It specifies CAWKRTNFPGLDTDTQYF. The chain carries TRBV30 and TRBJ2-3; 8 nucleotides agree with TRBD2. J was trimmed by 2 bases and V by 4 bases; bases with no gene match: 17. Germline-derived CDR1 and CDR2 are GTSNPN and SVGIG (reference sequence). CDR3 size: 18 residues.

This clone was recorded a few times. The rearrangement joins TRBV18 to TRBJ2-7; D gene ambiguous. The CDR3 is 13 residues long. Trimming removed 0 bases at V and 5 bases at J, with 8 bases between. Germline V CDR1 and CDR2: KGHSH, LQKENI. The CDR3, as DNA: TGTGCCAGCTCACCACCGGCCCCCGACGAGCAGTACTTC. It specifies CASSPPAPDEQYF.

This clone has just a few counts. V and J are TRBV30 and TRBJ1-2, with a possible D match to TRBD1 (5 bases). V was shortened by 5 bases and J by 6 bases, with 16 bases between the two germline ends. The CDR3 contains 13 residues. CDR1 GTSNPN and CDR2 SVGIG come from the germline V gene (reference sequence). DNA of the CDR3: TGTGCCTGGGCAAAGAGTCCAGGGAATGGCTACACCTTC. Protein product: CAWAKSPGNGYTF.

The V call is TRBV7-2, the J call TRBJ2-7; D is unresolved. The CDR3 consists of 14 residues. In germline, CDR1 is SGHTA, CDR2 FQGNSA. The V and J ends lost 1 base and 2 bases respectively, with 9 bases between them. CDR3 sequence reads: CASSLVYGPYEQYF. The CDR3 region has the DNA TGTGCCAGCAGCTTAGTTTACGGACCCTACGAGCAGTACTTC.

This clone was detected only once. The V and J genes are TRBV4-3 and TRBJ2-3; 12 nucleotides match TRBD2. Per germline, CDR1 LGHNA and CDR2 YSLEER. V trimming: 1 base; J trimming: 6 bases; junction bases outside the gene matches: 5. The length of the CDR3 is 16 residues. Written as DNA, the CDR3 is TGCGCCAGCAGCCAAGGGACTAGCGGGACGGGGGATACGCAGTATTTT. It translates to CASSQGTSGTGDTQYF.